The 12 T cell receptor beta chains presented below share a single source sample, sequenced in a study of T cells in Graves' hyperthyroidism and ophthalmopathy. RNA transcripts yielded amplified TCR beta CDR3 regions. A first-round RT-PCR of the TCR CDR3 used the HTBI primer set. Each CDR3 protein is one row after TCRdb ran MiXCR on the multiplex PCR reads. Among fewer than 400,000 distinct CDR3 sequences listed, approximately 25% were seen once. Material for sequencing was blood. Source of these receptors: a man aged 45-60 years with Graves' hyperthyroidism.

At least ten counts were recorded for this clonotype. The V and J genes are TRBV2 and TRBJ2-1, with D perhaps matching TRBD2 (7 bases). The germline V gene encodes CDR1 SNHLY and CDR2 FYNNEI. Trimming stripped 0 bases from V and 8 bases from J, with 17 bases between. The CDR3 sequence is 16 residues long. The CDR3 spells CASSEALGGGQDEQFF. In nucleotides, the CDR3 is TGTGCCAGCAGTGAAGCGCTTGGGGGGGGGCAGGATGAGCAGTTCTTC.

V and J are TRBV20-1 and TRBJ2-1; D not resolved. Between the trimmed V and J ends, which lost 2 bases and 8 bases, there was a span of 13 bases. Germline CDR1 DFQATT, CDR2 SNEGSKA (reference sequence). The CDR3 contains 13 residues. This CDR3 reads CSARIGADDEQFF. The CDR3 DNA reads TGCAGTGCTAGAATCGGCGCGGACGATGAGCAGTTCTTC.

This clonotype has a count of ten or more. J is TRBJ2-1 and V is TRBV5-1; a possible D gene is TRBD2 (6 bases). Germline CDR1 SGHRS, CDR2 YFSETQ. The CDR3 spans 15 residues. V lost 4 bases, J lost 7 bases, and 18 bases lay in between. The CDR3 DNA reads TGCGCCAGCAGCCCGGGGTTGTTTAGCGGTAATGAGCAGTTCTTC. This gives the protein CASSPGLFSGNEQFF.

The chain carries TRBV12-3 or TRBV12-4 and TRBJ1-1, with 7 bases lining up with TRBD1. J lost 6 bases, V lost 6 bases, and 7 bases had no gene match. The CDR3 consists of 13 residues. CDR3 DNA sequence: TGTGCCAGCAGGCAGGGACAGTATTCTGAAGCTTTCTTT. Its protein product is CASRQGQYSEAFF.

This sequence joins TRBV6-1 and TRBJ2-7, with TRBD2 matching 9 bases. This CDR3 comprises 15 residues. Germline lookup yields CDR1 MNHNS and CDR2 SASEGT. J lost 1 base, V lost 8 bases, and 9 bases had no gene match. The CDR3 spells CASAVAGDESYEQYF. The CDR3 DNA sequence: TGTGCCAGCGCTGTAGCGGGAGATGAGTCCTACGAGCAGTACTTC.

A few counts support this clonotype. DNA of the CDR3: TGCAGTGCTAGAGATCGGGGTCCTCGGACTGAAGCTTTCTTT. This translates into CSARDRGPRTEAFF. The chain employs TRBV20-1 and TRBJ1-1; no clear D gene. Trimming shortened V by 0 bases and J by 5 bases, and 13 bases separated the two germline ends. This CDR3 region has 14 residues. The germline V gene encodes CDR1 DFQATT and CDR2 SNEGSKA (reference sequence).

The CDR3 loop reads CASMNIEAFF. The CDR3 nucleotides are TGCGCCAGCATGAACATAGAAGCTTTCTTT. The rearrangement joins TRBV5-1 to TRBJ1-1; D is undetermined. Germline CDR1 and CDR2: SGHRS and YFSETQ. The CDR3 consists of 10 residues. The V gene lost 6 bases and the J gene lost 8 bases, with 8 bases spanning the gap. The full variable domain, rest sourced from reference TRBV5-1 and TRBJ1-1, is KAGVTQTPRYLIKTRGQQVTLSCSPISGHRSVSWYQQTPGQGLQFLFEYFSETQRNKGNFPGRFSGRQFSNSRSEMNVSTLELGDSALYLCASMNIEAFFGQGTRLTVV.

V is TRBV28 and J is TRBJ2-7, with 7 bases that match TRBD1. Per germline, CDR1 MDHEN and CDR2 SYDVKM. The V and J ends lost 4 bases and 2 bases, in that order; junction bases with no gene match: 5. The CDR3 sequence is 14 residues long. In nucleotides, the CDR3 is TGTGCCAGCAGTTATACAGGGGTTGCCTACGAGCAGTACTTC. This gives the protein CASSYTGVAYEQYF.

This clonotype is a singleton in its sample. The chain recombines TRBV13 with TRBJ2-1; tentative D call: TRBD1 (5 bases). From germline, CDR1 is PRHDT and CDR2 FYEKMQ (reference sequence). This CDR3 region has 12 residues. Deletions cut 0 bases from V and 12 bases from J, with 9 bases between. The DNA for the CDR3 is TGTGCCAGCAGCTTAGGTTTGCAGGGGCAGTTCTTC. Its translation: CASSLGLQGQFF.

The J gene is TRBJ2-3, the V gene TRBV6-1; D is undetermined. CDR1 is MNHNS and CDR2 is SASEGT in the germline V gene. Trimming stripped 7 bases from V and 3 bases from J, with 17 bases between. The CDR3 is 15 amino acids. CDR3 nucleotides: TGTGCCAGCATCGAAGGAACGATGGGAACAGATACGCAGTATTTT. Protein product: CASIEGTMGTDTQYF.

The chain combines TRBV10-1 with TRBJ2-3, with TRBD2 matching 10 bases. The CDR3 extends over 15 amino acids. V was clipped by 2 bases and J by 6 bases; unmatched bases: 5. CDR1 and CDR2 (germline): WNHNN, SYGVQD (reference sequence). The CDR3 DNA is TGCGCCAGCAGTGAGGCTAGCGGGAGCCTTGATACGCAGTATTTT. Translation gives CASSEASGSLDTQYF.

V is TRBV28 and J is TRBJ2-5; D is undetermined. The CDR3 is 13 residues long. Germline CDR1 MDHEN, CDR2 SYDVKM. Trimming removed 3 bases from V and 2 bases from J, with 7 bases in between. In DNA, the CDR3 is TGTGCCAGCAGTTTCGTCTCTCAAGAGACCCAGTACTTC. Protein sequence: CASSFVSQETQYF.